The clone carrying this T cell receptor (beta chain) was observed a few times. The data derive from a study of T cells in Graves' hyperthyroidism and ophthalmopathy. Germline loops: CDR1 SQVTM, CDR2 ANQGSEA. V gave up 2 bases and J gave up 3 bases, with 9 bases separating them. This CDR3 is built from 13 residues. There were TCR beta CDR3 regions amplified from RNA transcripts. First-round RT-PCR of the TCR CDR3 relied on the HTBI primer set. TCRdb independently ran MiXCR on the multiplex PCR reads; one entry per CDR3 protein. In the table there are about 840,000 distinct CDR3 sequences, 35% to 45% of which are singletons.

The sample comprised blood. The rearrangement uses TRBV29-1 and TRBJ2-3; TRBD1 might be the D (7 bases). The receptor comes from a man between 18 and 29 years old with Graves' hyperthyroidism. CDR3 DNA sequence: TGCAGCGTTGAACCAGGGGGGACAGATACGCAGTATTTT. As protein: CSVEPGGTDTQYF.